The T cell receptor (beta chain) under discussion was sequenced for a study of blood T cells in healthy people across ages. General study findings and limits: TCR beta diversity, measured per million T cells, fell in a roughly linear way with age.

The table lists this clonotype with a few counts. The target antigen is unknown. It was with a sample-barcoded 5' primer and a J-beta primer mix that a second PCR of roughly 7 to 12 cycles was run. Every cDNA molecule carried a tag from a template-switch adaptor bearing 12 random nucleotides. TCRdb redid the calling of the 5' RACE reads with MiXCR, one entry per CDR3 protein. The data show fewer than 900,000 distinct CDR3 sequences, approximately 50% seen once. The CDR3 runs to 15 residues. V lost 6 bases, J lost 6 bases, and 7 bases stayed unmatched. CDR1 is SEHNR and CDR2 is FQNEAQ in the germline V gene (reference sequence).

Material: blood. The source of this sequence is a woman aged 55-69 years in good health. The chain uses TRBV7-9 and TRBJ1-4; 10 bases line up with TRBD1. The CDR3 reads CASRISGTGDEKLFF. CDR3 nucleotide sequence: TGTGCCAGCAGAATTTCCGGGACAGGGGATGAAAAACTGTTTTTT.